This T cell receptor (beta chain) came from a study of CD8+ T cells in alopecia areata. Sequencing used cDNA as its template, made by extracting RNA and reverse transcribing it. Generated by immunoSEQ multiplex PCR, the TCRdb table keeps only in-frame clones and is missing some. The sample consists of 140,000 to 150,000 clones, roughly 54% of them appearing once. The CDR3 has 14 residues. The ends lost 6 bases at V and 6 bases at J; junction bases unmatched: 9. Per germline, CDR1 GTSNPN and CDR2 SVGIG (reference sequence). Treatment in this sample: oral pan-JAK inhibitor, 5-10 mg twice daily. The sample was CD8+ T cells sorted from blood, taken at week 4, from a patient treated with tofacitinib. This sequence originates from a human donor with alopecia areata. The chain carries TRBV30 and TRBJ2-2; TRBD1 aligns across 8 bases. CDR3 sequence reads: CACLRQGPAGELFF. The CDR3 DNA reads as TGTGCCTGCCTCCGACAGGGGCCGGCCGGGGAGCTGTTTTTT.